The 15 T cell receptor beta chains given below trace back to one sample, sequenced in a study of T cell repertoires in cytomegalovirus infection. TCRdb itself ran the reads through MiXCR, one entry per CDR3 protein. The sample holds around 190,000 distinct CDR3 sequences, around an eighth seen once. Source material: PBMCs. These receptors were taken from a human donor in good health (CMV status not recorded). Some clones in this sample may be carry-over from other donors' samples.

V usage is TRBV7-9 and J usage is TRBJ2-7; TRBD2 aligns across 9 bases. V lost 2 bases and J lost 3; bases outside the gene matches: 8. The CDR3 length is 16 residues. The germline gives CDR1 SEHNR, CDR2 FQNEAQ (reference sequence). The CDR3: CASSLTSGRTNYEQYF. DNA of the CDR3: TGTGCCAGCAGCTTAACAAGCGGGAGGACGAACTACGAGCAGTACTTC.

The chain recombines TRBV14 with TRBJ2-1, with TRBD2 matching 8 bases. J lost 10 bases, V lost 1 base, and 6 bases had no gene match. This CDR3 has 14 residues. Per germline, CDR1 SGHDN and CDR2 FVKESK. The CDR3 spells CASSQVVGGGEQFF. The CDR3 DNA follows: TGTGCCAGCAGCCAAGTTGTCGGGGGGGGCGAGCAGTTCTTC.

The rearrangement links TRBV30 to TRBJ1-1; D is unresolved. CDR1 and CDR2 from the germline V gene are GTSNPN and SVGIG (reference sequence). CDR3 length equals 13 residues. V dropped 1 base and J dropped 10 bases, with 16 bases sitting between them. CDR3 residues: CAWSGTALSRAFF. The CDR3 DNA reads TGTGCCTGGAGTGGAACAGCCCTGAGCCGAGCTTTCTTT. Drawing the rest from reference TRBV30 and TRBJ1-1, the complete variable domain is SQTIHQWPATLVQPVGSPLSLECTVEGTSNPNLYWYRQAAGRGLQLLFYSVGIGQISSEVPQNLSASRPQDRQFILSSKKLLLSDSGFYLCAWSGTALSRAFFGQGTRLTVV.

The V and J genes are TRBV5-1 and TRBJ1-4; a weak D match, TRBD1 (5 bases). The CDR3 runs 15 residues. V shed 0 bases and J shed 3 bases, with 9 bases lying between them. The germline gives CDR1 SGHRS, CDR2 YFSETQ. The CDR3 DNA follows: TGCGCCAGCAGCTTGGAAGGGGTTGCTAATGAAAAACTGTTTTTT. It specifies CASSLEGVANEKLFF.

J is TRBJ2-7 and V is TRBV13; D remains unclear. Trimming pared 7 bases from V and 5 bases from J, leaving 18 bases between. CDR3 length: 14 residues. Germline loops: CDR1 PRHDT, CDR2 FYEKMQ (reference sequence). In DNA, the CDR3 is TGTGCCAGCACTCTCTCGACACTTCGGAACGAGCAGTACTTC. Amino acid sequence: CASTLSTLRNEQYF.

The sample holds a few counts of this clonotype. The gene calls are TRBV30 and TRBJ2-1, with 12 bases aligning to TRBD2. This CDR3 contains 16 residues. Trimming at V came to 0 bases and at J to 9 bases, leaving 9 bases not matched to a gene. Germline assignment: CDR1 GTSNPN and CDR2 SVGIG (reference sequence). The DNA of the CDR3 is TGTGCCTGGAGTGTACGAACTAGCGGGAGGAATAGTGAGCAGTTCTTC. Its protein product is CAWSVRTSGRNSEQFF.

The chain employs TRBV28 and TRBJ1-5, with D uncertain. The CDR3 spans 14 residues. V lost 6 bases and J lost 2, with 11 bases in between. From germline, CDR1 is MDHEN and CDR2 SYDVKM. The chain's CDR3 is CASRPAGGNQPQHF. CDR3 nucleotides: TGTGCCAGCAGACCTGCCGGCGGCAATCAGCCCCAGCATTTT.

In this sample, this clonotype turned up many times. V and J are TRBV4-3 and TRBJ1-5; D unclear. V was trimmed by 0 bases and J by 7 bases, leaving 7 bases between them. Germline CDR1 is LGHNA and CDR2 is YSLEER. This CDR3 region has 13 residues. CDR3 residues: CASSQDRRQPQHF. DNA for the CDR3: TGCGCCAGCAGCCAAGATAGACGGCAGCCCCAGCATTTT.

The chain carries TRBV20-1 and TRBJ2-1; 9 nucleotides align to TRBD2. This CDR3 spans 16 amino acids. Germline V lookup: CDR1 DFQATT, CDR2 SNEGSKA (reference sequence). Germline trimming cut 1 base from V and 7 bases from J; bases unmatched to any gene: 11. CDR3 sequence reads: CSARAYAGGIGNEQFF. The CDR3 coding sequence is TGCAGTGCTAGAGCCTACGCGGGGGGGATTGGGAATGAGCAGTTCTTC.

Many counts were recorded for this clonotype. The chain combines TRBV7-2 with TRBJ2-1, with 12 bases identical to TRBD2. In germline, CDR1 is SGHTA, CDR2 FQGNSA. This CDR3 has 18 amino acids. Trimming at V came to 5 bases and at J to 1 base, leaving 9 bases not matched to a gene. The DNA of the CDR3 is TGTGCCAGCAGCAACCGAAGGACTAGCGGGACGTCCTACAATGAGCAGTTCTTC. Its translation: CASSNRRTSGTSYNEQFF.

This clonotype has a handful of counts. The chain carries TRBV4-1 and TRBJ2-1; 7 bases fit TRBD2. Germline CDR1 and CDR2: MGHRA and YSYEKL. The V and J ends lost 1 base and 5 bases, in that order; junction bases with no gene match: 11. The CDR3 has 17 amino acids. The CDR3 loop reads CASSQGGLAGLNNEQFF. The CDR3 DNA reads as TGCGCCAGCAGCCAAGGGGGGTTAGCGGGCTTGAACAATGAGCAGTTCTTC.

The sample holds many counts of this clonotype. The CDR3 loop is CASSQRAGVKREQYF. CDR3 bases: TGTGCCAGCAGTCAACGAGCGGGAGTAAAACGCGAGCAGTACTTC. This chain connects TRBV6-2 or TRBV6-3 to TRBJ2-7, with 8 bases that match TRBD2. Trimming took 5 bases from V and 6 from J; bases not matched to a gene: 12. The germline CDR1 and CDR2 sequences are MNHEY and SVGEGT. The CDR3 sequence is 15 residues long.

Remarks on this clonotype: The junction shows a germline mismatch at one end, possibly a read error. V is TRBV7-9 and J is TRBJ2-7; 7 nucleotides agree with TRBD2. Germline lookup yields CDR1 SEHNR and CDR2 FQNEAQ (reference sequence). This CDR3 spans 20 amino acids. CDR3 loop: CASSLAEWYRSLRERNEQYF. Written as DNA, the CDR3 is TGTGCTAGCAGCTTAGCGGAATGGTATCGGTCCCTGCGGGAGAGAAACGAGCAGTACTTC. Full variable domain (outside the CDR3, taken from reference TRBV7-9 and TRBJ2-7): DTGVSQNPRHKITKRGQNVTFRCDPISEHNRLYWYRQTLGQGPEFLTYFQNEAQLEKSRLLSDRFSAERPKGSFSTLEIQRTEQGDSAMYLCASSLAEWYRSLRERNEQYFGPGTRLTVT.

This clonotype has ten or more counts. J is TRBJ2-5 and V is TRBV12-5; 9 bases line up with TRBD1. Germline lookup yields CDR1 LGHNT and CDR2 FRNRAP. CDR3 size: 15 residues. The V gene end was trimmed by 3 bases and the J gene end by 3 bases; junction bases not matched to a gene: 5. CDR3 residues: CASGFGGTGKETQYF. The CDR3 DNA reads TGTGCTAGTGGTTTTGGAGGGACAGGGAAAGAGACCCAGTACTTC.

This clonotype was recorded at least ten times. The chain combines TRBV7-2 with TRBJ2-4, with D perhaps being TRBD1 or TRBD2 (5 bases each). The CDR3 length is 15 residues. The germline gives CDR1 SGHTA, CDR2 FQGNSA. V was trimmed by 2 bases and J by 5 bases, leaving 13 bases between them. In DNA, the CDR3 is TGTGCCAGCAGCTTACCTGGGACCCTGGAAAACATTCAGTACTTC. Protein sequence: CASSLPGTLENIQYF. Full variable domain (outside the CDR3, taken from reference TRBV7-2 and TRBJ2-4): GAGVSQSPSNKVTEKGKDVELRCDPISGHTALYWYRQSLGQGLEFLIYFQGNSAPDKSGLPSDRFSAERTGGSVSTLTIQRTQQEDSAVYLCASSLPGTLENIQYFGAGTRLSVL.